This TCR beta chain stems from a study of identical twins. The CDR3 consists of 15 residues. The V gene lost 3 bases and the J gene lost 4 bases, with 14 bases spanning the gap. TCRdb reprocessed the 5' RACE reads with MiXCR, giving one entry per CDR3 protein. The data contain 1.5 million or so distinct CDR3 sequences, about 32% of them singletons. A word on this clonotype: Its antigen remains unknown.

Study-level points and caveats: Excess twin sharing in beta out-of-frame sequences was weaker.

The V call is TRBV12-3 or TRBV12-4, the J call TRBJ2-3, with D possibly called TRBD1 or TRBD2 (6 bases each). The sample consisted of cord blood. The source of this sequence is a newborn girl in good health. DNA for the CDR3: TGTGCCAGCAGTTTTGGGGGGCGCGAGGCAGATACGCAGTATTTT. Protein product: CASSFGGREADTQYF.